This T cell receptor (beta chain) appears in the sequencing data of a study of metastatic and nonmetastatic thyroid tumors. Study outcomes and limitations: When malignant thyroid tumors were compared with benign nodules, TCR beta diversity was reportedly significantly higher in the malignant tumors. This held in both blood and tumor samples.

Treatment of any kind had been given to no patient before thyroid surgery. About this clone: What it binds is not known.

TCRdb used MiXCR to call clones anew from the PCR reads. The repertoire includes roughly 30,000 clones, roughly 18% of them detected once, and roughly a tenth sits in the top ten. Material: blood. This TCR derives from a female donor with papillary thyroid cancer or a benign thyroid nodule (not recorded which). Some clones in this sample may be carry-over from other donors' samples.

The DNA of the CDR3 is TGTGCCAGCTCACTAGAACAGACATACACTGAAGCTTTCTTT. It codes for CASSLEQTYTEAFF. The V call is TRBV18, the J call TRBJ1-1, with D hard to call. Germline values: CDR1 KGHSH, CDR2 LQKENI. V dropped 4 bases and J dropped 3 bases, with 12 bases sitting between them. This CDR3 contains 14 residues.